The 14 T cell receptor beta chains in this list originate from one sample, sequenced in a study of blood T cell repertoires in COVID-19. TCRdb's copy holds only in-frame clones and misses some; the assay was immunoSEQ multiplex PCR. Of about 280,000 clones in the sample, under 90% are singletons; the top ten hold more than 1.5%. The specimen was PBMCs or T cells enriched from blood (not recorded which). The receptors here all came from a woman aged 60-75 years who had recovered from COVID-19.

As for this clone: Other nucleotide sequences from this sample produce the same CDR3. The V and J genes are TRBV5-1 and TRBJ2-7, with unresolved D. Germline-derived CDR1 and CDR2 are SGHRS and YFSETQ. V was clipped by 4 bases and J by 2 bases, with 7 bases between them. CDR3 length: 12 amino acids. The CDR3 DNA follows: TGCGCCAGCAGCCCGGGTGCCTACGAGCAGTACTTC. Protein sequence: CASSPGAYEQYF.

On this clone itself: This same CDR3 is encoded by further DNA sequences in the sample. This chain joins TRBV27 and TRBJ2-2; D might be TRBD2 (6 bases). Germline-derived CDR1 and CDR2 are MNHEY and SMNVEV (reference sequence). This CDR3 is built from 15 residues. V lost 4 bases to trimming and J lost 1 base, with 10 bases between them. CDR3 amino acids: CASSSGGQNTGELFF. CDR3 in DNA: TGTGCCAGCAGTTCTGGAGGGCAGAACACCGGGGAGCTGTTTTTT.

The rearrangement joins TRBV19 to TRBJ1-5, with D hard to call. This CDR3 is built from 13 residues. Germline V CDR1 and CDR2: LNHDA, SQIVND (reference sequence). Trimming took 5 bases from V and 3 from J, leaving 8 bases between them. The CDR3 bases are TGTGCCAGTAGTTTGGGCTTCAATCAGCCCCAGCATTTT. Its translation is CASSLGFNQPQHF.

This chain links TRBV10-1 with TRBJ1-2, with 7 bases lining up with TRBD1. Germline lookup yields CDR1 WNHNN and CDR2 SYGVQD (reference sequence). J gave up 7 bases and V 2 bases, and 4 bases lay outside the gene matches. CDR3 length equals 13 residues. The CDR3 is CASSEDRELGYTF. The CDR3 bases are TGCGCCAGCAGTGAGGACAGGGAACTTGGCTACACCTTC.

As for this clone: Other DNA variants within this sample encode the same CDR3. This chain uses TRBV28 with TRBJ1-1; D is possibly TRBD1 (6 bases). CDR3 length: 14 residues. Germline loops: CDR1 MDHEN, CDR2 SYDVKM. Trimming took 4 bases from V and 0 from J, leaving 9 bases between them. CDR3 loop: CASSSGQLNTEAFF. The CDR3 DNA sequence: TGTGCCAGCAGTTCAGGACAGCTGAACACTGAAGCTTTCTTT.

The chain couples TRBV3-1 (or the pseudogene TRBV3-2) to TRBJ2-1; D ambiguous. V shed 0 bases and J shed 5 bases, with 14 bases lying between them. Germline V lookup: CDR1 LGHDT, CDR2 YNNKEL (reference sequence). The CDR3 has 16 amino acids. For the CDR3, the DNA is TGTGCCAGCAGCCAAGAAGGAGACTCCCGAAACAATGAGCAGTTCTTC. It is translated as CASSQEGDSRNNEQFF.

This clone was detected once. This CDR3 is CASRRTSGETDTQYF. CDR3 coding DNA: TGTGCCAGCAGGCGGACTAGCGGAGAGACAGATACGCAGTATTTT. This sequence joins TRBV2 and TRBJ2-3; 10 bases are a match to TRBD2. The CDR3 length is 15 residues. Unmatched junction bases numbered 6, after V lost 6 bases and J lost 3 bases. The V gene's germline CDR1 is SNHLY and CDR2 FYNNEI.

The table lists this clone with a count of one. V usage is TRBV7-2 and J usage is TRBJ1-2; D unclear. Trimming shortened V by 6 bases and J by 6 bases, and 11 bases separated the two germline ends. CDR3 length: 12 residues. Germline V gives CDR1 SGHTA, CDR2 FQGNSA. The CDR3 DNA reads as TGTGCCAGCAGAGACATCACACATGGCTACACCTTC. Its protein is CASRDITHGYTF. The full variable domain, in which reference TRBV7-2 and TRBJ1-2 provide the parts outside the CDR3, is GAGVSQSPSNKVTEKGKDVELRCDPISGHTALYWYRQSLGQGLEFLIYFQGNSAPDKSGLPSDRFSAERTGGSVSTLTIQRTQQEDSAVYLCASRDITHGYTFGSGTRLTVV.

This clone was found once. The chain carries TRBV7-3 and TRBJ1-5; no firm D call. The V gene's germline CDR1 is SGHTA and CDR2 FQGTGA. The V and J ends lost 0 bases and 11 bases respectively, with 11 bases between them. This CDR3 region has 13 residues. The CDR3: CASSLTSSEAQHF. The CDR3 bases are TGTGCCAGCAGCTTAACGTCATCAGAGGCCCAGCATTTT.

This chain links TRBV10-3 with TRBJ1-5; D may be TRBD1 (6 bases). CDR1 and CDR2 from the germline V gene are ENHRY and SYGVKD. Trimming removed 8 bases from V and 7 bases from J, with 15 bases in between. This CDR3 is 13 amino acids long. CDR3 coding DNA: TGTGCCATCCAGGGGACACAAGGGCAGCCCCAGCATTTT. The encoded protein is CAIQGTQGQPQHF.

This chain uses TRBV18 with TRBJ1-4; TRBD1 agrees at 8 bases. Trimming at V came to 0 bases and at J to 6 bases, leaving 3 bases not matched to a gene. Germline V gene lookup returns CDR1 KGHSH and CDR2 LQKENI. The CDR3 loop spans 15 amino acids. CDR3 nucleotide sequence: TGTGCCAGCTCACCACCGGGGACAGGCGATGAAAAACTGTTTTTT. Translated: CASSPPGTGDEKLFF.

The rearrangement links TRBV20-1 to TRBJ2-1; TRBD2 matches at 7 bases. Germline V gene data show CDR1 as DFQATT and CDR2 as SNEGSKA (reference sequence). V was clipped by 3 bases and J by 7 bases; unmatched bases: 9. CDR3 length: 14 residues. Here the CDR3 DNA reads TGCAGTGCTAGTTTCGCGGGAGCGGGGAATGAGCAGTTCTTC. Encoded protein: CSASFAGAGNEQFF.

This clone showed up just once. J is TRBJ2-1 and V is TRBV10-3; maybe TRBD1 (6 bases). CDR3 size: 12 residues. Trimming removed 10 bases at V and 8 bases at J, with 15 bases between. CDR1 ENHRY and CDR2 SYGVKD come from the germline V gene. The CDR3, as DNA: TGTGCCACAAAAACGGACAGATATGAGCAGTTCTTC. Translated: CATKTDRYEQFF.

The CDR3 region is CASSPRGSQETQYF. The CDR3 bases are TGTGCCAGCTCACCACGAGGGTCCCAAGAGACCCAGTACTTC. V usage is TRBV18 and J usage is TRBJ2-5; tentative D call: TRBD2 (5 bases). V was clipped by 1 base and J by 1 base, with 7 bases between them. Germline V gene data show CDR1 as KGHSH and CDR2 as LQKENI. The CDR3 consists of 14 residues.